This entry concerns a single T cell receptor (beta chain). The ends were cut back, 6 bases at V and 4 bases at J, with 16 bases in the middle. CDR3 length equals 14 residues. CDR1 KGHSH and CDR2 LQKENI come from the germline V gene. The repertoire was sequenced with immunoSEQ multiplex PCR; TCRdb's copy has only in-frame clones and lacks some. The sample yields approximately 4,900 clones, under 40% seen once. This sample is part of a study of sequential checkpoint blockade in melanoma. Study information: Both treatment sequences were followed by maintenance nivolumab. 75 to 95 pretreatment tumor DNA samples were TCRβ immunosequenced.

Specified treatment: randomized to nivolumab then ipilimumab (arm A) or the reverse (arm B). This chain links TRBV18 with TRBJ2-7; D possibly corresponds to TRBD1 (7 bases). Sequencing used tumor tissue (inferred from file names), obtained from a patient given nivolumab and ipilimumab in sequence. The receptor comes from a human donor with melanoma. The chain's CDR3 is CASSRGTVPYEQYF. The DNA for the CDR3 is TGTGCCAGCTCCCGCGGGACAGTCCCGTACGAGCAGTACTTC. The variable domain in full, completed from reference TRBV18 and TRBJ2-7, reads NAGVMQNPRHLVRRRGQEARLRCSPMKGHSHVYWYRQLPEEGLKFMVYLQKENIIDESGMPKERFSAEFPKEGPSILRIQQVVRGDSAAYFCASSRGTVPYEQYFGPGTRLTVT.